These T cell receptor beta chains were read from a single sample in a study of T-cell reconstitution after alpha-beta-depleted transplantation in children. TCRdb fed the PCR reads into MiXCR, producing one record per CDR3 protein. The profile shows about 440,000 distinct CDR3 sequences, about 45% of them singletons. The sequencing used PBMCs, collected before TCRalphabeta/CD19-depleted stem cell transplant. These receptors were obtained from a girl aged 2-10 years with aplastic anemia, due to receive a stem cell transplant. The CDR3 runs from the conserved cysteine through the conserved F or W. D genes are given only for firm matches. A clone size is listed for some rows: how often the clone was seen (once, few, many), or a class if it is expanded.

D	size	V	J	CDR3	DNA
.	.	TRBV20-1	TRBJ2-1	CSASLPQGGGYNEQFF	TGCAGTGCTAGCCTCCCCCAGGGGGGGGGGTACAATGAGCAGTTCTTC
TRBD1	.	TRBV11-3	TRBJ1-5	CASSLVIPGQIGNQPQHF	TGTGCCAGCAGCTTAGTTATCCCGGGACAGATAGGCAATCAGCCCCAGCATTTT
TRBD1	many	TRBV4-1	TRBJ1-4	CASSLRGQGGSNEKLFF	TGCGCCAGCAGCCTCCGAGGACAGGGGGGGTCGAATGAAAAACTGTTTTTT
.	.	TRBV20-1	TRBJ2-7	CSASPPGQQLQYF	TGCAGTGCTAGTCCTCCTGGGCAACAACTGCAGTACTTC
.	few	TRBV5-6	TRBJ2-1	CASSLPARDNEQFF	TGTGCCAGCAGCTTGCCGGCCCGGGACAATGAGCAGTTCTTC
TRBD1	.	TRBV5-1	TRBJ2-7	CASSSGQGAGEQYF	TGCGCCAGCAGCTCTGGACAGGGGGCAGGTGAGCAGTACTTC
TRBD2	.	TRBV7-2	TRBJ2-3	CASSQGLAGVSTQYF	TGTGCCAGCAGCCAGGGACTAGCGGGAGTCTCAACGCAGTATTTT
TRBD2	.	TRBV19	TRBJ2-1	CASSPRTSGTPVGNEQFF	TGTGCCAGTAGTCCCCGGACTAGCGGGACTCCAGTAGGAAATGAGCAGTTCTTC
.	.	TRBV20-1	TRBJ2-1	CSGRGLSYNEQFF	TGCAGTGGCCGGGGACTGTCCTACAATGAGCAGTTCTTC
TRBD2	many	TRBV3-1	TRBJ2-1	CASSQGGLAGGFTYNEQFF	TGTGCCAGCAGCCAAGGAGGACTAGCGGGAGGGTTTACCTACAATGAGCAGTTCTTC
.	.	TRBV5-1	TRBJ2-7	CASSLESRGAYEQYF	TGCGCCAGCAGCTTGGAGTCCAGGGGAGCCTACGAGCAGTACTTC
TRBD2	.	TRBV7-2	TRBJ2-7	CASSLVSGRDYEQYF	TGTGCCAGCAGCTTAGTGAGCGGGAGGGACTACGAGCAGTACTTC
.	.	TRBV10-3	TRBJ2-5	CAISEQAPLAGETQYF	TGTGCCATCAGTGAGCAGGCACCGCTGGCAGGAGAGACCCAGTACTTC
TRBD2	.	TRBV20-1	TRBJ2-3	CSAREWSTDTQYF	TGCAGTGCGCGGGAGTGGAGCACAGATACGCAGTATTTT
.	.	TRBV20-1	TRBJ2-7	CSAILDVGQYF	TGCAGTGCTATTCTCGACGTTGGACAGTACTTC
.	.	TRBV20-1	TRBJ1-1	CSARQFGTGMDTEAFF	TGCAGTGCTAGACAATTTGGAACGGGAATGGACACTGAAGCTTTCTTT
TRBD1	few	TRBV20-1	TRBJ1-5	CSAKQGARDQPQHF	TGCAGTGCTAAACAGGGGGCGCGTGATCAGCCCCAGCATTTT
.	.	TRBV6-5	TRBJ1-4	CASSYVFRAEELFF	TGTGCCAGCAGTTATGTGTTCAGGGCTGAAGAACTGTTTTTT
.	.	TRBV5-1	TRBJ2-5	CASREGTGTSETQYF	TGCGCCAGCAGAGAAGGGACGGGGACCTCCGAGACCCAGTACTTC
.	.	TRBV25-1	TRBJ2-1	CASSAESGLQFF	TGTGCCAGCAGTGCGGAAAGCGGCCTTCAGTTCTTC
TRBD2	many	TRBV11-2	TRBJ2-7	CASSSRLAPLQYF	TGTGCCAGCAGCTCAAGACTAGCGCCTTTGCAGTACTTC
.	many	TRBV7-2	TRBJ2-3	CASSPGYDYGTDTQYF	TGTGCCAGCAGCCCCGGGTATGATTACGGCACAGATACGCAGTATTTT
TRBD2	.	TRBV7-3	TRBJ2-3	CASSPTGEGTDTQYF	TGTGCCAGCAGCCCCACCGGGGAGGGTACAGATACGCAGTATTTT
.	.	TRBV27	TRBJ2-1	CASTREGVNYNEQFF	TGTGCCAGCACCCGGGAAGGCGTCAACTACAATGAGCAGTTCTTC
.	few	TRBV7-3	TRBJ1-2	CASSLAPIGVQGIYGYTF	TGTGCCAGCAGCTTAGCCCCCATTGGGGTGCAGGGGATATATGGCTACACCTTC
TRBD2	.	TRBV10-3	TRBJ2-1	CAISGGTNNEQFF	TGTGCCATCAGTGGCGGGACTAACAATGAGCAGTTCTTC
.	.	TRBV18	TRBJ2-5	CASSPPNVGGPETQYF	TGTGCCAGCTCACCACCAAACGTTGGGGGCCCGGAGACCCAGTACTTC
TRBD1	.	TRBV7-2	TRBJ1-2	CASSLARQGAGNYGYTF	TGTGCCAGCAGCTTAGCCCGACAGGGGGCCGGGAACTATGGCTACACCTTC
TRBD1	once	TRBV2	TRBJ2-6	CASSDDRVSVRGANVLTF	TGTGCCAGCAGTGATGACAGGGTTTCCGTCCGGGGGGCCAACGTCCTGACTTTC
TRBD2	many	TRBV20-1	TRBJ2-3	CSARLAGVVDTQYF	TGCAGTGCACGACTAGCGGGAGTTGTAGATACGCAGTATTTT
TRBD1	.	TRBV10-3	TRBJ2-7	CAISVGTGEYEQYF	TGTGCCATCAGTGTTGGGACAGGCGAATACGAGCAGTACTTC